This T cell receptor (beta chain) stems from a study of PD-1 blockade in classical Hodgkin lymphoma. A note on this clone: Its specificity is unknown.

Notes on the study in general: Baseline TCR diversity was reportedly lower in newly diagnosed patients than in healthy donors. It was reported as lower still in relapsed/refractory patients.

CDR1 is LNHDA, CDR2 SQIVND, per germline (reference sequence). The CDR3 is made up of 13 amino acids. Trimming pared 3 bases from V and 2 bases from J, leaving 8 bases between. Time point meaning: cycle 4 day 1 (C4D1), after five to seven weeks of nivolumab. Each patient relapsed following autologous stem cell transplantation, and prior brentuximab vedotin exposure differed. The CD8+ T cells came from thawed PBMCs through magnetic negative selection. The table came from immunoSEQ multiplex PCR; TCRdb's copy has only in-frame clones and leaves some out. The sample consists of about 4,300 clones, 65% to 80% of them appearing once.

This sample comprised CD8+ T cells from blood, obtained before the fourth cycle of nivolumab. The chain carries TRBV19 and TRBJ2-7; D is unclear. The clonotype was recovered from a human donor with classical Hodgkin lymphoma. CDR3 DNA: TGTGCCAGTAGTATGGGTCCACCCTACGAGCAGTACTTC. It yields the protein CASSMGPPYEQYF.